The present T cell receptor beta chain was sequenced within a study of tumor and adjacent non-tumor tissue in lung cancer. Looking at the study overall: The cohort had roughly 11 adenocarcinoma, 2 squamous cell and 1 small cell patients. Study-level findings and limits: Top 100 clones took a larger repertoire share in normal lung.

Three rounds of nested PCR, following a modified ARM-PCR protocol, produced the TCRbeta library. TCRdb used MiXCR to reprocess the multiplex PCR reads, holding one entry per CDR3 protein. The table shows under 150,000 distinct CDR3 sequences, with around 66% occurring only once. This clonotype was picked up many times. Antigen unknown. Trimming took 7 bases from V and 5 from J; bases not matched to a gene: 5. The CDR3 has 13 amino acids. The germline gives CDR1 SQVTM, CDR2 ANQGSEA. This sample's RNA came from whole unsorted tissue. Donors were chemotherapy-naive, newly diagnosed lung cancer surgical patients in China, August–late 2014.

This receptor was obtained from a man aged 55 to 70 with small cell lung cancer. This chain connects TRBV29-1 to TRBJ2-1, with TRBD2 matching over 10 bases. Material: lung tumor tissue. The CDR3 here is CSGEREGHNEQFF. DNA of the CDR3: TGCAGCGGGGAGCGGGAGGGCCACAATGAGCAGTTCTTC.